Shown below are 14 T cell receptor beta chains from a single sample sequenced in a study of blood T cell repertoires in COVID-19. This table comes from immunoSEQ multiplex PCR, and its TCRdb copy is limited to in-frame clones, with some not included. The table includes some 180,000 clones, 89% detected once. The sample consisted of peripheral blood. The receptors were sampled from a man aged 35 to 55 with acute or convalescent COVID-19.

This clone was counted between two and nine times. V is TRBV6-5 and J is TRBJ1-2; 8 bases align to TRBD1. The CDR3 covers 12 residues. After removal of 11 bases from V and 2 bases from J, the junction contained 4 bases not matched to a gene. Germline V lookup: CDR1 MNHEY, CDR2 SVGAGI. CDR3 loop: CAVGQGNYGYTF. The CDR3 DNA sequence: TGTGCCGTAGGACAGGGAAACTATGGCTACACCTTC.

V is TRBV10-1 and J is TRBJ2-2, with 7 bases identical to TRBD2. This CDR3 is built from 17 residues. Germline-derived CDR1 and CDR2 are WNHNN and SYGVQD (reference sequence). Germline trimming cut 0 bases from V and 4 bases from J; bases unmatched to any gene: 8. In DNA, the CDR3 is TGCGCCAGCAGTGAGTCGATTGGACTAGGGGCCACCGGGGAGCTGTTTTTT. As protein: CASSESIGLGATGELFF.

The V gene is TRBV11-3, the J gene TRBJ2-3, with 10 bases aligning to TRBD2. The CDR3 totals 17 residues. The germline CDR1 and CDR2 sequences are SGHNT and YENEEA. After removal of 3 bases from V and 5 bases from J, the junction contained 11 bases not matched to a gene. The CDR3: CASSFGPSGGAEDTQYF. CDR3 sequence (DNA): TGTGCCAGCAGCTTTGGTCCGAGCGGGGGGGCCGAAGATACGCAGTATTTT. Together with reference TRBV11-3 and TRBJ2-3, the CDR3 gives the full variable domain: EAGVVQSPRYKIIEKKQPVAFWCNPISGHNTLYWYLQNLGQGPELLIRYENEEAVDDSQLPKDRFSAERLKGVDSTLKIQPAELGDSAVYLCASSFGPSGGAEDTQYFGPGTRLTVL.

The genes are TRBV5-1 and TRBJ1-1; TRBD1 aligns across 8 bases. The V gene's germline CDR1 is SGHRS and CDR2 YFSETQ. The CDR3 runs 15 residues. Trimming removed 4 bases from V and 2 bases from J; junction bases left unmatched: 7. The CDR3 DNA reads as TGCGCCAGCAGCCCGTCCAGGGGGCCTAACACTGAAGCTTTCTTT. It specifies CASSPSRGPNTEAFF.

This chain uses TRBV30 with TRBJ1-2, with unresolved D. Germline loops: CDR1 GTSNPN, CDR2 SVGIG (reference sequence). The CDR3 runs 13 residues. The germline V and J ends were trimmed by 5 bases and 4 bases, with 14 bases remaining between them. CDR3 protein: CAWGRGRRYGYTF. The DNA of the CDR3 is TGTGCCTGGGGGAGAGGGCGGCGCTATGGCTACACCTTC.

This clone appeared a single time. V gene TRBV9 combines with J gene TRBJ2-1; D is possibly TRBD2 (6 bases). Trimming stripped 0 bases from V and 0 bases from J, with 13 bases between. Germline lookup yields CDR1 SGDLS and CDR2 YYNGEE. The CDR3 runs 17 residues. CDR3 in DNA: TGTGCCAGCAGCGTAGAAGGAGGGGCGAGCTCCTACAATGAGCAGTTCTTC. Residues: CASSVEGGASSYNEQFF.

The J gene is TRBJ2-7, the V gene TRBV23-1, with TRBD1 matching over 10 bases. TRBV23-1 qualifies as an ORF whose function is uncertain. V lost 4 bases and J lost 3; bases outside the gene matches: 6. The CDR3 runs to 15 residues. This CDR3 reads CASSLHRDRGYEQYF. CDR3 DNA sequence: TGCGCCAGCAGTCTTCACCGGGACAGGGGCTACGAGCAGTACTTC.

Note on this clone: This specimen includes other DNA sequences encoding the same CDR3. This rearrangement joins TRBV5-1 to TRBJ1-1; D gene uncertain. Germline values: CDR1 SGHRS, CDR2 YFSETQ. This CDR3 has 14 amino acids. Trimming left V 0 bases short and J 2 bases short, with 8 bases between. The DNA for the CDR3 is TGCGCCAGCAGCTTGGACAGATTAAACACTGAAGCTTTCTTT. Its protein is CASSLDRLNTEAFF.

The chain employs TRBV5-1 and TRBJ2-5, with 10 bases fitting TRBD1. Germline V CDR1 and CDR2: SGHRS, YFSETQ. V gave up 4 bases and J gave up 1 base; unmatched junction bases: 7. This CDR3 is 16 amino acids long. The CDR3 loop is CASSPRQGARQETQYF. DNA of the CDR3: TGCGCCAGCAGCCCGCGACAGGGGGCGCGCCAAGAGACCCAGTACTTC. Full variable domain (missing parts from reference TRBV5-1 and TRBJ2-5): KAGVTQTPRYLIKTRGQQVTLSCSPISGHRSVSWYQQTPGQGLQFLFEYFSETQRNKGNFPGRFSGRQFSNSRSEMNVSTLELGDSALYLCASSPRQGARQETQYFGPGTRLLVL.

The CDR3 sequence is CASSKPQRGRDTQYF. CDR3 bases: TGTGCCAGCAGTAAACCGCAGCGGGGGCGAGATACGCAGTATTTT. This chain uses TRBV6-2 or TRBV6-3 with TRBJ2-3; 8 bases fit TRBD2. This CDR3 has 15 amino acids. J was trimmed by 5 bases and V by 5 bases; bases with no gene match: 9. The germline gives CDR1 MNHEY, CDR2 SVGEGT.

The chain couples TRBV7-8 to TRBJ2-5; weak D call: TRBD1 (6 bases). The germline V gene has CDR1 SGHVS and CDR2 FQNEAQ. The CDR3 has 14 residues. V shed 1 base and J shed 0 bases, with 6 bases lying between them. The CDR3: CASSLGTDQETQYF. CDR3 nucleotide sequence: TGTGCCAGCAGCTTAGGGACAGACCAAGAGACCCAGTACTTC.

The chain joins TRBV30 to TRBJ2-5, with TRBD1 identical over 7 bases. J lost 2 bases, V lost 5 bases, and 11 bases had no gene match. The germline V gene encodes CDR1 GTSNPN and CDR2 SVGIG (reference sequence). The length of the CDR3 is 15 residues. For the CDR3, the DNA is TGTGCCTGGGACCTGGGCCAGGGGGTTCAAGAGACCCAGTACTTC. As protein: CAWDLGQGVQETQYF.

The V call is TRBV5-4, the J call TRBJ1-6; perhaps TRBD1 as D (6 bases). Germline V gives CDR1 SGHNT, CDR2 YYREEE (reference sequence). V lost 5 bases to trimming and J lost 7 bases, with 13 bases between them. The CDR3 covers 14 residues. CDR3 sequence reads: CASRQGQTNSPLHF. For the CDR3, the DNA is TGTGCCAGCAGACAGGGCCAGACGAATTCACCCCTCCACTTT.

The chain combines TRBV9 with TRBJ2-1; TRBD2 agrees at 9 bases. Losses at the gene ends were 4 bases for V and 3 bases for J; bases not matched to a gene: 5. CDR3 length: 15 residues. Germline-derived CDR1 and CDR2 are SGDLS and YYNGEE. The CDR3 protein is CASSSAGGSYNEQFF. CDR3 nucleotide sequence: TGTGCCAGCAGCTCAGCGGGGGGAAGCTACAATGAGCAGTTCTTC.